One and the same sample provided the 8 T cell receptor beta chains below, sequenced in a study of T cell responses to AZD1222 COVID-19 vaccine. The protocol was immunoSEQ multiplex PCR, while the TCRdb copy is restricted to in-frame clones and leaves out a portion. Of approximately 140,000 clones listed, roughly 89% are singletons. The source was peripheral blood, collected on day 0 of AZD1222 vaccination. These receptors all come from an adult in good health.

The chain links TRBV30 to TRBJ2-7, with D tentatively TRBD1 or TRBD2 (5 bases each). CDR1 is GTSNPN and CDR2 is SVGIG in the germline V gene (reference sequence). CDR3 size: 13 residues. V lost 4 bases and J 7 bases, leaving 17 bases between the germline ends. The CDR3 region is CAWNDYVGVEQYF. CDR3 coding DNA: TGTGCCTGGAATGACTACGTGGGGGTGGAGCAGTACTTC.

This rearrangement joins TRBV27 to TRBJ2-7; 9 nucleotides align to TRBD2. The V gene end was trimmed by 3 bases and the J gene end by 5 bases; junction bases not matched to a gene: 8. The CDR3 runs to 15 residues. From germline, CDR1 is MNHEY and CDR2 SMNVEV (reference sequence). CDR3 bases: TGTGCCAGCAGTTTCGGTAGCGGGGGCGGGAACGAGCAGTACTTC. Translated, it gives CASSFGSGGGNEQYF.

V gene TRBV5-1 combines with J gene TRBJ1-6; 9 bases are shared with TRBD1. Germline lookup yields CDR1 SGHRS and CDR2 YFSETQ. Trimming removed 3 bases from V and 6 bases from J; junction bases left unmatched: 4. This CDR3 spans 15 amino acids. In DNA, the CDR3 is TGCGCCAGCAGCTGGGGACAGGGTTTTAATTCACCCCTCCACTTT. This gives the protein CASSWGQGFNSPLHF. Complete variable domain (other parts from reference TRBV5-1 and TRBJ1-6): KAGVTQTPRYLIKTRGQQVTLSCSPISGHRSVSWYQQTPGQGLQFLFEYFSETQRNKGNFPGRFSGRQFSNSRSEMNVSTLELGDSALYLCASSWGQGFNSPLHFGNGTRLTVT.

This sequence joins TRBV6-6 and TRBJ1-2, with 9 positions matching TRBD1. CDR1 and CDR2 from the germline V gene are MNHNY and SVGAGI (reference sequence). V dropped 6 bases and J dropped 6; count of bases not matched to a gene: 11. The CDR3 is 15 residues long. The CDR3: CASSLTGTGKDGYTF. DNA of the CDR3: TGTGCCAGCAGCCTGACCGGGACAGGGAAGGATGGCTACACCTTC.

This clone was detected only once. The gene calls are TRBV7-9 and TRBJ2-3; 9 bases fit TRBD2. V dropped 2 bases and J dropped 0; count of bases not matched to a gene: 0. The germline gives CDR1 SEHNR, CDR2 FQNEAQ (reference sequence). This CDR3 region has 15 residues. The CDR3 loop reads CASSLTSGSTDTQYF. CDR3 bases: TGTGCCAGCAGCTTAACTAGCGGGAGCACAGATACGCAGTATTTT.

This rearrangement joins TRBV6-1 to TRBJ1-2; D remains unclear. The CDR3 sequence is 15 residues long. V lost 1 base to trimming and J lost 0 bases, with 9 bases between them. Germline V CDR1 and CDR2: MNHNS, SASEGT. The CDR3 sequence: CASSEGGLPNYGYTF. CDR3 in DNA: TGTGCCAGCAGTGAAGGGGGTTTGCCTAACTATGGCTACACCTTC.

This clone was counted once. Here the CDR3 DNA reads TGTGCCAGCAGCTTAGCAGGAAATAGATATGAGCAGTTCTTC. This codes for CASSLAGNRYEQFF. This chain connects TRBV11-2 to TRBJ2-1; D not resolved. This CDR3 has 14 amino acids. Germline CDR1 and CDR2: SGHAT and FQNNGV. V was pared by 1 base and J by 8 bases, with 12 bases between.

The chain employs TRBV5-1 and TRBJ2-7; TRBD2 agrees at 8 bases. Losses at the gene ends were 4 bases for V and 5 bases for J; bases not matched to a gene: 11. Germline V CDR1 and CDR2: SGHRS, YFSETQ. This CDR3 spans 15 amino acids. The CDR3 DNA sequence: TGCGCCAGCAGCCCCCGGCCGGGGGGGCAGGACGAGCAGTACTTC. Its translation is CASSPRPGGQDEQYF.